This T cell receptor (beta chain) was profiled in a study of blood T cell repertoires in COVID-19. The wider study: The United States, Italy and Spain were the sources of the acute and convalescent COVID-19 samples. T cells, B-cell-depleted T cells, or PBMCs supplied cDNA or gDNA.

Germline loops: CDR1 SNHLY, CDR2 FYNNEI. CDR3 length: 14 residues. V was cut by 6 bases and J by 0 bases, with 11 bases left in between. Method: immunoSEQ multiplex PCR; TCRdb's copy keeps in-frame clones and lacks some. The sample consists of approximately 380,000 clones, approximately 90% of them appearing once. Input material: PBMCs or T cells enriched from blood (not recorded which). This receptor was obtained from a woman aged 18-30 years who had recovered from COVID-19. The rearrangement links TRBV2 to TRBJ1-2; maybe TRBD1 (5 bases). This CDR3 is CASRTASSNYGYTF. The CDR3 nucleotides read TGTGCCAGCAGGACAGCCTCCTCTAACTATGGCTACACCTTC.